A single TCR beta chain is shown here with its context. Locally advanced or metastatic urothelial carcinoma affected all patients. The sample is drawn from a study of PD-L1 blockade in urothelial cancer. For the study at large: Patients commenced intravenous atezolizumab, 1,200 mg every 3 weeks, around 2014.

Unmatched junction bases numbered 8, after V lost 3 bases and J lost 1 base. CDR1 SGHTA and CDR2 FQGNSA come from the germline V gene. This CDR3 contains 17 residues. TCRdb's copy holds only in-frame clones and misses some; the assay was immunoSEQ multiplex PCR. The sample comprises around 41,000 clones, more than 75% of which are singletons, and around 14% rests with the top ten. The chain joins TRBV7-2 to TRBJ1-3, with 8 nucleotides matching TRBD1. The clonotype comes from an older woman with urothelial cancer. This specimen was PBMCs, taken around atezolizumab (anti-PD-L1) treatment. The CDR3 loop is CASSFSGTGTSGNTIYF. DNA of the CDR3: TGTGCCAGCAGCTTTTCCGGGACAGGAACTTCTGGAAACACCATATATTTT.